The following is a T cell receptor (beta chain) sequence with its context. The antigen remains undetermined. Sequencing of DNA taken from cultured CD4+ T cells relied on the Oncomine TCR Beta short-read assay. TCRdb passed the PCR reads through MiXCR, listing each CDR3 protein once. The data hold roughly 4,000 distinct CDR3 sequences, with 38% observed a single time. The ends were cut back, 0 bases at V and 2 bases at J, with 7 bases in the middle. The V gene's germline CDR1 is SEHNR and CDR2 FQNEAQ (reference sequence). CDR3 length: 14 residues. This specimen belongs to a study of vaccination and CD4 T cells after COVID-19. Study overall: Convalescent participants consisted of six males and four females, two being Hispanic. Overall study results and limits: Among those convalescent, a median about 85% of reactive clones emerged solely post-vaccination.

Treatment denoted: roughly 10-day PBMC culture with coronavirus spike peptide pools or control peptides (ViraFEST assay). ViraFEST used peptide pools to expand antigen-specific T cells, then sequenced TCRs. The sequence derives from a human donor who had recovered from COVID-19. This chain connects TRBV7-9 to TRBJ1-2; D remains ambiguous. The sample taken for sequencing was CD4+ T cells from blood, cultured in vitro. The CDR3 sequence is CASSLASGNYGYTF. The CDR3 DNA reads as TGTGCCAGCAGCTTAGCATCCGGGAACTATGGCTACACCTTC.